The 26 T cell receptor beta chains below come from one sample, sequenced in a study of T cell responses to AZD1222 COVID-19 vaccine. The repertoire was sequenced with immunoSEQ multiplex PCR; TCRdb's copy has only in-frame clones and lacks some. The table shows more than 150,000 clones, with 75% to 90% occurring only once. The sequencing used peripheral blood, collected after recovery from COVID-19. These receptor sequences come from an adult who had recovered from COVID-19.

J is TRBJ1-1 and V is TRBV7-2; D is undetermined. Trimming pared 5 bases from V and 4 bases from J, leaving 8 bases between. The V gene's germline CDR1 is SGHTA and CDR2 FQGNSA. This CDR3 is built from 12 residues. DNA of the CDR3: TGTGCCAGCAGCGAAGGGATCACTGAAGCTTTCTTT. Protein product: CASSEGITEAFF.

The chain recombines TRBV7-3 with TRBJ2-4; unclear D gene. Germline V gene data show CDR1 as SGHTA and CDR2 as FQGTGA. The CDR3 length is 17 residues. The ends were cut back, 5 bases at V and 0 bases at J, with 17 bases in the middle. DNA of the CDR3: TGTGCCAGCAGCCCTAGATCCGTGACGGTAGCCAAAAACATTCAGTACTTC. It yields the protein CASSPRSVTVAKNIQYF.

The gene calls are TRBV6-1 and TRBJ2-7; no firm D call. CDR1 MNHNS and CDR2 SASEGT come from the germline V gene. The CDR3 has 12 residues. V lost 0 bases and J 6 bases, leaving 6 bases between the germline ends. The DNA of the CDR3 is TGTGCCAGCAGTGAAGCTCACCCCGAGCAGTACTTC. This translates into CASSEAHPEQYF.

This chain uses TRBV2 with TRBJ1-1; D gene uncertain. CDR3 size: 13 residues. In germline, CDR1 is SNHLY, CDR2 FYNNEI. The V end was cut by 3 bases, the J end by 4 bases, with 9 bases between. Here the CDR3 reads CASSEETATEAFF. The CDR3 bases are TGTGCCAGCAGTGAGGAGACCGCCACTGAAGCTTTCTTT.

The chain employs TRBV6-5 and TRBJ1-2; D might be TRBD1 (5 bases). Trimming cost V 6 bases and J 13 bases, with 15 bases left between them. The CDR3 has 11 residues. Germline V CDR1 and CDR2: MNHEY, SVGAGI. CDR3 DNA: TGTGCCAGCAGCTGGGACGGAGCAGGCACCTTC. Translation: CASSWDGAGTF.

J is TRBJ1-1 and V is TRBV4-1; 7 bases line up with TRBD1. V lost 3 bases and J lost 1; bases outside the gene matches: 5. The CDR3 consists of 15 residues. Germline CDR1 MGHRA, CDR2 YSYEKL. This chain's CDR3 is CASSQAQGGNTEAFF. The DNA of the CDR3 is TGCGCCAGCAGCCAGGCCCAGGGGGGGAACACTGAAGCTTTCTTT.

For the CDR3, the DNA is TGTGCCAGCAGCTGGGCCTTCTCTGGGGCCAACGTCCTGACTTTC. It codes for CASSWAFSGANVLTF. V usage is TRBV11-2 and J usage is TRBJ2-6; D is unresolved. The V gene lost 4 bases and the J gene lost 0 bases, with 7 bases spanning the gap. Germline V gene data show CDR1 as SGHAT and CDR2 as FQNNGV. The CDR3 extends over 15 amino acids.

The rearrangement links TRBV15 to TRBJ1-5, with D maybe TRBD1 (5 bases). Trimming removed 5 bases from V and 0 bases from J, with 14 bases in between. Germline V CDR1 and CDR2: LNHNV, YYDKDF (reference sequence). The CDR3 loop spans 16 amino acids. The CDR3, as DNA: TGTGCCACCAGCTCCCGGGTAGGGGTTAGCAATCAGCCCCAGCATTTT. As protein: CATSSRVGVSNQPQHF.

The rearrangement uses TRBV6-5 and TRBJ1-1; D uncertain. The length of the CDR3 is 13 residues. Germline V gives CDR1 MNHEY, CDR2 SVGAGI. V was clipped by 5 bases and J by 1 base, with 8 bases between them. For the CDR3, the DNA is TGTGCCAGCAGTAACGTCTGGAACACTGAAGCTTTCTTT. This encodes CASSNVWNTEAFF.

The CDR3: CASSPGTAATYNSPLHF. The DNA for the CDR3 is TGTGCCAGCAGCCCAGGGACAGCCGCGACCTATAATTCACCCCTCCACTTT. The chain joins TRBV7-6 to TRBJ1-6, with 7 bases matching TRBD1. Germline V gene lookup returns CDR1 SGHVS and CDR2 FNYEAQ. V shed 5 bases and J 2 bases; nucleotides not matched to a gene: 9. This CDR3 comprises 17 residues.

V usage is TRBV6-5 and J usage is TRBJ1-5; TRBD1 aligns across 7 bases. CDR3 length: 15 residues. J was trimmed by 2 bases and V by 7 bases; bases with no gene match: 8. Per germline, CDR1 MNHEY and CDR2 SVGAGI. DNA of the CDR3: TGTGCCAGCAATCGGGACAGCTCAGGCAATCAGCCCCAGCATTTT. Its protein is CASNRDSSGNQPQHF.

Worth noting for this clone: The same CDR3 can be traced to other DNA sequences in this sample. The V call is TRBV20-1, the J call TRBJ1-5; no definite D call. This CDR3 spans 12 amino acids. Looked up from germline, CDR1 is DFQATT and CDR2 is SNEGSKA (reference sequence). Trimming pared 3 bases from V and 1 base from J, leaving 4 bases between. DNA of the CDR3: TGCAGTGCTAGTTCCAGCAATCAGCCCCAGCATTTT. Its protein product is CSASSSNQPQHF.

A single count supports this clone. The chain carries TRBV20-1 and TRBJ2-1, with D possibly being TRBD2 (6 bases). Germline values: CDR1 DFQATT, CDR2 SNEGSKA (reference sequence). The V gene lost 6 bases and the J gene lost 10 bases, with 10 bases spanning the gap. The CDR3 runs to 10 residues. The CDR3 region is CSAGGIEQFF. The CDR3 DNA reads TGCAGTGCCGGCGGGATAGAGCAGTTCTTC.

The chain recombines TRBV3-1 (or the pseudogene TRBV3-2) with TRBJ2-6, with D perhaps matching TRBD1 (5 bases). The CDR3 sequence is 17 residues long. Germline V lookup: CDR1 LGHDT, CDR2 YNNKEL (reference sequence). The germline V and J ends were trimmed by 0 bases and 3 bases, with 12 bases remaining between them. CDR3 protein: CASSQDFGAVGANVLTF. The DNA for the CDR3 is TGTGCCAGCAGCCAAGACTTTGGGGCAGTTGGGGCCAACGTCCTGACTTTC.

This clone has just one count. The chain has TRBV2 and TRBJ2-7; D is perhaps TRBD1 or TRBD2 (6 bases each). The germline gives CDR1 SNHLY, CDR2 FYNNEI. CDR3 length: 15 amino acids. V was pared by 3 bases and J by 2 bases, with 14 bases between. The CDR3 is CASSEGGVGTYEQYF. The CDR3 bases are TGTGCCAGCAGTGAGGGGGGCGTGGGTACCTACGAGCAGTACTTC. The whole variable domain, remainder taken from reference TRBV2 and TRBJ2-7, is EPEVTQTPSHQVTQMGQEVILRCVPISNHLYFYWYRQILGQKVEFLVSFYNNEISEKSEIFDDQFSVERPDGSNFTLKIRSTKLEDSAMYFCASSEGGVGTYEQYFGPGTRLTVT.

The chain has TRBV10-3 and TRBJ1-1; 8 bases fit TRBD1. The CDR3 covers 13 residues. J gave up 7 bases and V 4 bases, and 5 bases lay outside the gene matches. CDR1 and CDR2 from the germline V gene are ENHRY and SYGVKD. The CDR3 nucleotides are TGTGCCATCAGTGGACAGGGGCACAATGAAGCTTTCTTT. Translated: CAISGQGHNEAFF.

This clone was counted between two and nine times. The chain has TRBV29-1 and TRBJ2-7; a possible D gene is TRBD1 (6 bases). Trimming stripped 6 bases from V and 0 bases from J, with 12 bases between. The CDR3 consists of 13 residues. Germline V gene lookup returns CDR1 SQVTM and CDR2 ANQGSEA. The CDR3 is CSVGTGTSYEQYF. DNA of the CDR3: TGCAGCGTAGGTACAGGGACCTCCTACGAGCAGTACTTC.

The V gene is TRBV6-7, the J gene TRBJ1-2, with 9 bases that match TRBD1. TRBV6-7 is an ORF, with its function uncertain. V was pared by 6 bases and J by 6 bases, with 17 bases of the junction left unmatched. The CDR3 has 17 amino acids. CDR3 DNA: TGTGCCAGCAGCTACAACCGTGACAGGGGGGAGTCGGATGGCTACACCTTC. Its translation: CASSYNRDRGESDGYTF.

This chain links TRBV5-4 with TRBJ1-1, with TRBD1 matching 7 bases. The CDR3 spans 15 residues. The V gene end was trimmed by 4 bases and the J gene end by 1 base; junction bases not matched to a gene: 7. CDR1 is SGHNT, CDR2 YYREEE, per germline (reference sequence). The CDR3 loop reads CASSVRTGKNTEAFF. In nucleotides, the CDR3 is TGTGCCAGCAGCGTACGGACAGGCAAGAACACTGAAGCTTTCTTT.

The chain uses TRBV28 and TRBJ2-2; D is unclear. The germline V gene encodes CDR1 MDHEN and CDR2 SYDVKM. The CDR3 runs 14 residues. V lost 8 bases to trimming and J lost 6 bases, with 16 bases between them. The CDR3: CASSQRVSSGELFF. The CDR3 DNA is TGTGCCAGCTCCCAACGGGTGAGCTCCGGGGAGCTGTTTTTT.

The DNA for the CDR3 is TGTGCCATCAAGGGACAGGGAGAGCCCGAGCAGTACTTC. Its translation is CAIKGQGEPEQYF. V and J are TRBV10-3 and TRBJ2-7, with 9 bases that match TRBD1. J gave up 6 bases and V 7 bases, and 7 bases lay outside the gene matches. In germline, CDR1 is ENHRY, CDR2 SYGVKD. CDR3 length: 13 residues.

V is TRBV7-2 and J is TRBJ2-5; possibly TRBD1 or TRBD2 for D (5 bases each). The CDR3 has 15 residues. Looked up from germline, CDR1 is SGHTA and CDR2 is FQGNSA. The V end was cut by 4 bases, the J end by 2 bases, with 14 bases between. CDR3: CASSYSGTGQETQYF. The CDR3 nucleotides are TGTGCCAGCAGCTACTCCGGGACGGGGCAAGAGACCCAGTACTTC.

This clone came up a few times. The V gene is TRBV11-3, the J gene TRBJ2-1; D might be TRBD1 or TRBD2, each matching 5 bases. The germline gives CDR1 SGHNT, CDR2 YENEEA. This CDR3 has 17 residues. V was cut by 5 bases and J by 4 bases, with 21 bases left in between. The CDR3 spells CASSTTIRGGLYNEQFF. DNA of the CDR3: TGTGCCAGCAGCACGACTATTCGGGGCGGGCTTTACAATGAGCAGTTCTTC.

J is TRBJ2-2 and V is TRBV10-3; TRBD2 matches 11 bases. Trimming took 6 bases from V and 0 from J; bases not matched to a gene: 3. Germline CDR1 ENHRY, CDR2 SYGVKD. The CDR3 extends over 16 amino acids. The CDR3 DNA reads TGTGCCATCAGGGGGACTAGCGGACCGAACACCGGGGAGCTGTTTTTT. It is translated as CAIRGTSGPNTGELFF.

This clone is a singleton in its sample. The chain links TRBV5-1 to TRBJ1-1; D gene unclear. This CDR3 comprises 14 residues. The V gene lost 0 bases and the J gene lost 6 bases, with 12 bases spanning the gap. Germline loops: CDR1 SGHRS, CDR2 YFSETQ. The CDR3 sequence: CASSLEAKVAEAFF. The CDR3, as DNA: TGCGCCAGCAGCTTGGAAGCTAAGGTCGCTGAAGCTTTCTTT.

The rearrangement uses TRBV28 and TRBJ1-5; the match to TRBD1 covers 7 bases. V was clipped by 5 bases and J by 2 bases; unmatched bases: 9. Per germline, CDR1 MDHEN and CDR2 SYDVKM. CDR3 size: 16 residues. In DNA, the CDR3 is TGTGCCAGCAGTGTTAGACAGGGAGTAGGCAATCAGCCCCAGCATTTT. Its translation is CASSVRQGVGNQPQHF.